This paragraph covers one TCR beta chain sequence. These data belong to a study of shared clonotypes between healthy human individuals. Extraction of genomic DNA in unsorted samples used roughly 93 million PBMCs. Study processing details: Junction-only sequences without quality scores were provided by ImmunoSEQ, so filtering was different. Here immunoSEQ multiplex PCR was the method, and the copy in TCRdb shows in-frame clones only, minus some. V, J and clone size are those of that table, while D and trimming were read from the DNA. Here the sample spans about 460,000 clones, around 77% being singletons. V was trimmed by 7 bases and J by 7 bases, leaving 23 bases between them. Per the germline V gene, CDR1 is MDHEN and CDR2 is SYDVKM. The CDR3 is 15 residues long.

The J gene is TRBJ2-7, the V gene TRBV28; either TRBD1 or TRBD2 may supply D (5 bases each). This TCR came from a woman between 40 and 50 years old in good health. Some clones in this sample may be carry-over from other donors' samples. Sequenced sample: PBMCs. The CDR3 sequence is CASTLRGPLPTEQYF. The CDR3 region has the DNA TGTGCCAGCACCCTTCGGGGACCCCTCCCTACAGAGCAGTACTTC.